This T cell receptor (beta chain) stems from a study of cytomegalovirus exposure and HLA in healthy donors. The PCR contained 60 Vbeta and 13 Jbeta primers. Repertoires were generated with immunoSEQ multiplex PCR, while TCRdb's copy carries only in-frame clones and drops some. Among around 120,000 clones listed, roughly 69% were seen once. The clonotype originates from a human donor in good health. Sequencing was carried out using PBMCs.

CDR3 DNA: TGCAGCGCTAGCGGGGGCTGGCACGAGCAGTACTTC. It translates to CSASGGWHEQYF. This chain links TRBV29-1 with TRBJ2-7, with TRBD2 matching 10 bases. The J segment lost 5 bases and the V segment lost 7 bases, leaving 5 bases of the junction unmatched. Germline values: CDR1 SQVTM, CDR2 ANQGSEA. The CDR3 sequence is 12 residues long.